This is a list of T cell receptor beta chains from one sample in a study of blood T cells in healthy people across ages. TCRdb processed the 5' RACE reads anew with MiXCR; each CDR3 protein has one entry. The profile shows 850,000 to 1,300,000 distinct CDR3 sequences, 35% to 50% of them singletons. Sequenced: blood. Source of these receptors: an older woman in good health. Each CDR3 is given with its conserved first and last residue. Fields, in order: clone size, J gene, D gene, V gene, CDR3 protein, CDR3 DNA. D genes are given only for firm matches. Only some rows state a clone size, as once, few, many or a class for expanded clones.

NA	TRBJ2-5	NA	TRBV28	CASSWAGRGKQYF	TGTGCCAGCAGTTGGGCAGGCCGGGGGAAGCAGTACTTC
NA	TRBJ2-5	NA	TRBV20-1	CSAAVVGLKETQYF	TGCAGTGCAGCCGTGGTAGGGTTAAAAGAGACCCAGTACTTC
few	TRBJ2-2	NA	TRBV10-1	CASSSATPGRFGELFF	TGCGCCAGCAGTTCCGCCACCCCGGGGAGATTCGGGGAGCTGTTTTTT
NA	TRBJ1-1	NA	TRBV10-3	CAISGGQGNTEAFF	TGTGCCATCAGTGGTGGGCAGGGGAACACTGAAGCTTTCTTT
few	TRBJ2-5	NA	TRBV7-3	CASSLTGSFQETQYF	TGTGCCAGCAGCTTAACCGGGAGTTTTCAAGAGACCCAGTACTTC
NA	TRBJ1-1	NA	TRBV4-2	CASSQVSTGQNTEAFF	TGTGCCAGCAGCCAAGTGAGTACCGGGCAGAACACTGAAGCTTTCTTT
NA	TRBJ2-2	NA	TRBV7-9	CASSLYGGADTGELFF	TGTGCCAGCAGCTTATATGGAGGGGCGGACACCGGGGAGCTGTTTTTT
NA	TRBJ1-5	NA	TRBV20-1	CSAEDKGNQPQHF	TGCAGTGCTGAGGACAAGGGCAATCAGCCCCAGCATTTT
few	TRBJ2-3	NA	TRBV6-5	CASSYTAPVGTDTQYF	TGTGCCAGCAGTTATACGGCGCCGGTGGGCACAGATACGCAGTATTTT
few	TRBJ2-5	NA	TRBV13	CASSLGGAKETQYF	TGTGCCAGCAGCTTAGGCGGGGCCAAAGAGACCCAGTACTTC